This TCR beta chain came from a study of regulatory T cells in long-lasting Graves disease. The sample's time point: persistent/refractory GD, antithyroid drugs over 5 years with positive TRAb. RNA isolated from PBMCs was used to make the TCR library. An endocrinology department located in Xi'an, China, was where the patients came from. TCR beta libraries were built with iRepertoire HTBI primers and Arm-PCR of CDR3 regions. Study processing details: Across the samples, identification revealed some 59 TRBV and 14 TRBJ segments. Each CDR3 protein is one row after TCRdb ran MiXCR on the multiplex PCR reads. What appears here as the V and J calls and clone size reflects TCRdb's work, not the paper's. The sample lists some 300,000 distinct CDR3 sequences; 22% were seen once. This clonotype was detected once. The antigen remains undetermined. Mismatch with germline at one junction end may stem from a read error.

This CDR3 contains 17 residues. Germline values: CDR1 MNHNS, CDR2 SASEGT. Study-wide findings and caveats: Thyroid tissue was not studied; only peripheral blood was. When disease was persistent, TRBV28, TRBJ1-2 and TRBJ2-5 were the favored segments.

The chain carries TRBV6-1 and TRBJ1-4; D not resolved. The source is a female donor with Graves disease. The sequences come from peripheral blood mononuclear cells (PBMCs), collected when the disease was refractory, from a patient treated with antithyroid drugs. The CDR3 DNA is TGTGCCAGCAGCTCCAACCCCGGACGGGCAACTGATGAAAAACTGTTTTTT. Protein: CASSSNPGRATDEKLFF.